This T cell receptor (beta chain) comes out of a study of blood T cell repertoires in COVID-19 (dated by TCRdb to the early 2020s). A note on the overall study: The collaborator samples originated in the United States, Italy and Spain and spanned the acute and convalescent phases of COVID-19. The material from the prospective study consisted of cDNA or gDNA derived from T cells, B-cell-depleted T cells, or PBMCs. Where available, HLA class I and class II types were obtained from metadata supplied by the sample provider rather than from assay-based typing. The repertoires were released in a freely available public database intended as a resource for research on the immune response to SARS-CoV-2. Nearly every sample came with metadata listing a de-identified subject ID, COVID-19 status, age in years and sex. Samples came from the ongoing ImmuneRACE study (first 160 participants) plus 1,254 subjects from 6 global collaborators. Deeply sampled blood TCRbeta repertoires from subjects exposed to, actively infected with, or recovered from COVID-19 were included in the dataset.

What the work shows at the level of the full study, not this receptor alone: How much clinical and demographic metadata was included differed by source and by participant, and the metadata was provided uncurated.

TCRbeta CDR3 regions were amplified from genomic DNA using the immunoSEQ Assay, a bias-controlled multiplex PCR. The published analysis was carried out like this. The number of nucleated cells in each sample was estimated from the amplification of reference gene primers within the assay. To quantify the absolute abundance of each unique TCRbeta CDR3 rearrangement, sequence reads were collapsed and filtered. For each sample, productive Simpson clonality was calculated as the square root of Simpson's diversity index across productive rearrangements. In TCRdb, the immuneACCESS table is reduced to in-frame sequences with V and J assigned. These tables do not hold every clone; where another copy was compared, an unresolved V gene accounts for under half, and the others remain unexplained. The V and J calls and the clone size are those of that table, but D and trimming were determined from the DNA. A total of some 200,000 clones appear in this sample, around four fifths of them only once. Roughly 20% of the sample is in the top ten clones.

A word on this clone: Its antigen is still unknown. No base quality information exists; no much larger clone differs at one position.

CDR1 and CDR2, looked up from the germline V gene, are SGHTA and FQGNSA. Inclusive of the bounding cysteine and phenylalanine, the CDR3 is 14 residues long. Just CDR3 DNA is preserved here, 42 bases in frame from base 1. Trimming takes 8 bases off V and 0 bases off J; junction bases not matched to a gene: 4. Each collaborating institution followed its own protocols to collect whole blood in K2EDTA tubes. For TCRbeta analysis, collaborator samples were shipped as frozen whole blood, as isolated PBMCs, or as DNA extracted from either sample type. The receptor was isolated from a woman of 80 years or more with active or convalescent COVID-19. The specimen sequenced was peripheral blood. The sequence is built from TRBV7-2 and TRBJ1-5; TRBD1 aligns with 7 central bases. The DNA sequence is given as TGTGCCAGCCGACAGGGCTATAGCAATCAGCCCCAGCATTTT. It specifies CASRQGYSNQPQHF.